A single T cell receptor (beta chain) is shown here with its context. The sample comes from a study of blood T cell repertoires in COVID-19. Overall study context: Whether acute or convalescent, the COVID-19 samples came from the United States, Italy and Spain. Nucleic acid was either cDNA or gDNA, and it came from T cells, B-cell-depleted T cells, or PBMCs.

Authors' processing steps: Scientists estimated how many nucleated cells there were by amplifying reference gene primers. Profiled with immunoSEQ multiplex PCR; TCRdb holds only in-frame clones, not every one. V, J and clone size are taken as reported in that table, and D and trimming were inferred from the DNA itself. The table lists roughly 570,000 clones, roughly nine tenths of them singletons. Germline CDR1 is GTSNPN and CDR2 is SVGIG (reference sequence). V lost 0 bases and J lost 1, with 7 bases in between. The CDR3 is 13 residues long. Sequencing was done on a sample of peripheral blood. This clonotype was sampled from a woman in her 50s with COVID-19, enrolled during active disease. The chain combines TRBV30 with TRBJ2-7; maybe TRBD2 (5 bases). The CDR3 is CAWSVGSSYEQYF. The CDR3 DNA reads TGTGCCTGGAGTGTAGGGAGTTCCTACGAGCAGTACTTC.